This T cell receptor (beta chain) stems from a study of blood T cells in healthy people across ages. A sample-barcoded 5' primer and a J-beta primer mix were used in a second PCR of about 7 to 12 cycles. TCRdb processed the 5' RACE reads anew with MiXCR; each CDR3 protein has one entry. The sample holds 1.5 million to 2 million distinct CDR3 sequences; roughly 52% are singletons and the top ten take around 2.1%. Trimming took off 2 bases at V and 2 bases at J, with 19 bases between the two ends. Germline CDR1 is KGHSH and CDR2 is LQKENI. The length of the CDR3 is 18 residues. The origin of this receptor is a woman between 40 and 50 years old in good health. The sequencing input was blood. The chain recombines TRBV18 with TRBJ2-1; perhaps TRBD2 as D (6 bases). The CDR3 loop reads CASSPRAGGSGTYNEQFF. CDR3 DNA sequence: TGTGCCAGCTCACCAAGAGCGGGTGGGAGCGGCACCTACAATGAGCAGTTCTTC.